The present TCR beta chain was sequenced within a study of T cells in Graves' hyperthyroidism and ophthalmopathy. Background on the study: Staff took peripheral blood when the initial diagnosis was made, before any treatment began.

About this clonotype itself: Germline and junction disagree at one end, which may indicate a read error.

Every diagnosis used clinical symptoms, serum thyroxine and TRAb, thyroid ultrasound and orbital computed tomography. This sample holds PBMCs from roughly 10 ml fresh peripheral blood. The germline V gene has CDR1 SGHVS and CDR2 FQNEAQ. This CDR3 contains 16 residues. TCR beta CDR3 sequences were amplified from RNA transcripts. During a first-round RT-PCR of the TCR CDR3, the HTBI primer set was used. TCRdb independently ran MiXCR on the multiplex PCR reads; one entry per CDR3 protein. The repertoire holds around 580,000 distinct CDR3 sequences, approximately 15% seen once, with approximately 18% in the top ten.

The source is a woman aged 18-30 years with Graves' hyperthyroidism. J is TRBJ2-7 and V is TRBV7-8; maybe TRBD2 (6 bases). Material: blood. Here the CDR3 DNA reads TGTGCCAGCAGCTTAGGGACAACGGGAGTACTTTACGAGCAGTGCTTC. The encoded protein is CASSLGTTGVLYEQCF. Full variable domain (remainder filled in from reference TRBV7-8 and TRBJ2-7): GAGVSQSPRYKVAKRGQDVALRCDPISGHVSLFWYQQALGQGPEFLTYFQNEAQLDKSGLPSDRFFAERPEGSVSTLKIQRTQQEDSAVYLCASSLGTTGVLYEQCFGPGTRLTVT.